The source of this T cell receptor beta chain is a study of early T cells in non-severe SARS-CoV-2 infection. MiXCR, applied by TCRdb to the 5' RACE reads, yields one record per CDR3 protein. This table has fewer than 65,000 distinct CDR3 sequences, 8% to 13% appearing once. Germline-derived CDR1 and CDR2 are LGHNA and YNFKEQ. This CDR3 has 15 amino acids. V was clipped by 1 base and J by 10 bases, with 14 bases between them. This clonotype turned up a few times. Sample: whole blood. This receptor was identified in an adult who was a healthcare worker with PCR-confirmed SARS-CoV-2 infection or an uninfected control (not recorded which). The V call is TRBV4-2, the J call TRBJ1-6, with a possible D match to TRBD1 (6 bases). Here the CDR3 reads CASSQGQASGSPLHF. CDR3 nucleotide sequence: TGTGCCAGCAGCCAAGGACAGGCCTCCGGGTCACCCCTCCACTTT.